This TCR beta chain was identified in a study of cytomegalovirus exposure and HLA in healthy donors. With 60 Vbeta and 13 Jbeta primers, the PCR was carried out. The table came from immunoSEQ multiplex PCR; TCRdb's copy has only in-frame clones and leaves some out. This table holds some 130,000 clones. The ends were cut back, 4 bases at V and 4 bases at J, with 8 bases in the middle. Germline V gene sequence: CDR1 SQVTM, CDR2 ANQGSEA. The length of the CDR3 is 12 residues. Whereas donors were nominally healthy upon sampling, unrecorded immune exposures were probable. Points on this clone: The target antigen is unknown. The same CDR3 also results from other DNA sequences found in this sample.

Study-level results: Donor immune exposure was known only as CMV serostatus. Later on, a genetic analysis was performed. It linked a missense variant in DCLRE1C with V- and J-gene trimming of TCR beta. HLA-A and HLA-B allele assignments for most subjects were reportedly predicted accurately using TCR beta sequences.

Sequencing used PBMCs. The TCR was taken from a woman aged 55-70 years in good health and CMV-seronegative. The V and J genes are TRBV29-1 and TRBJ1-5; D possibly corresponds to TRBD1 (6 bases). For the CDR3, the DNA is TGCAGCGTTGGCGGACAGAATCAGCCCCAGCATTTT. Protein sequence: CSVGGQNQPQHF. Combining the CDR3 with reference TRBV29-1 and TRBJ1-5 gives the whole variable domain SAVISQKPSRDICQRGTSLTIQCQVDSQVTMMFWYRQQPGQSLTLIATANQGSEATYESGFVIDKFPISRPNLTFSTLTVSNMSPEDSSIYLCSVGGQNQPQHFGDGTRLSIL.